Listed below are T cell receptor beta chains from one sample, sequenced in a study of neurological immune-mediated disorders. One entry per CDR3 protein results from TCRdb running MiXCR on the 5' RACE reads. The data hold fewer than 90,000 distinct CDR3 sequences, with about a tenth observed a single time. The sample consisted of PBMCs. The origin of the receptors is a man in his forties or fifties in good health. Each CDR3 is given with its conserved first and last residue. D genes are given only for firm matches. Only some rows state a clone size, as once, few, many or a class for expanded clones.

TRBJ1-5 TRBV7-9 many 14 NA CASSLNREGQPQHF TGTGCCAGCAGCTTGAACAGGGAAGGACAGCCCCAGCATTTT
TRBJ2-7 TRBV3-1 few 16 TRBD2 CASSQGSAGGTMQQYF TGTGCCAGCAGTCAGGGATCGGCGGGGGGGACGATGCAGCAGTACTTC
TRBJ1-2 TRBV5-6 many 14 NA CASSLPGGILGYTF TGTGCCAGCAGCTTGCCGGGCGGGATACTCGGCTACACCTTC
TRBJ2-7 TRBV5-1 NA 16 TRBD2 CASSTTSGRRSYEQYF TGCGCCAGCAGCACCACTAGCGGGAGGAGGTCCTACGAGCAGTACTTC
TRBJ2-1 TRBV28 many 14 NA CASVKPPPGNEQFF TGTGCCAGCGTAAAGCCACCCCCGGGCAATGAGCAGTTCTTC
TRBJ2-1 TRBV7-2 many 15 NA CASSYAGSSYNEQFF TGTGCCAGCAGTTACGCCGGCAGCTCCTACAATGAGCAGTTCTTC
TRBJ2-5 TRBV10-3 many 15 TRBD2 CAISESGGARETQYF TGTGCCATCAGTGAGTCGGGAGGGGCCCGGGAGACCCAGTACTTC
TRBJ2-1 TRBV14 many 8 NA CARNEQFF TGTGCCAGGAATGAGCAGTTCTTC
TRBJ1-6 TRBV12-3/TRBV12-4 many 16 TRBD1 CASSSGTRGTDSPLHF TGTGCCAGCAGTTCTGGTACCAGGGGGACCGATTCACCCCTCCACTTT
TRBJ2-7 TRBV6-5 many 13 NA CASSNGNTYEQYF TGTGCCAGCAGTAACGGGAATACCTACGAGCAGTACTTC
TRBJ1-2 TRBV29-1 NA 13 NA CSVVEGPRYGYTF TGCAGCGTTGTCGAGGGGCCTCGCTATGGCTACACCTTC
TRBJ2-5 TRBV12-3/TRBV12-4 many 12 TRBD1 CASSLQQGSQYF TGTGCCAGCAGCCTACAACAGGGGTCCCAGTACTTC
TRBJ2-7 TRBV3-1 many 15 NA CASSPLFSGSYEQYF TGTGCCAGCAGCCCCTTGTTTAGCGGATCCTACGAGCAGTACTTC
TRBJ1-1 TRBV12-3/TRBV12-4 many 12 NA CASSPSGPEAFF TGTGCCAGCAGTCCGAGCGGGCCCGAAGCTTTCTTT
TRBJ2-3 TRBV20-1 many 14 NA CSADLRRGTDTQYF TGCAGTGCTGACCTGCGGAGGGGCACAGATACGCAGTATTTT
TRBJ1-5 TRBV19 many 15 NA CASTDDRRRNQPQHF TGTGCCAGTACCGACGACAGGAGACGTAATCAGCCCCAGCATTTT
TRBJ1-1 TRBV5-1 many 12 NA CASTLGTSEAFF TGCGCCAGCACCCTAGGGACGTCTGAAGCTTTCTTT
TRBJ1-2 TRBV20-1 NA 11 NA CSARSIYGYTF TGCAGTGCTAGGTCGATCTATGGCTACACCTTC
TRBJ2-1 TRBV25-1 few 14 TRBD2 CASMESSGNNEQFF TGTGCCAGCATGGAGTCTAGCGGAAACAATGAGCAGTTCTTC
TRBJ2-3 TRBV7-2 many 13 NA CASSPGPGGAQYF TGTGCCAGCAGCCCGGGTCCGGGTGGTGCGCAGTATTTT
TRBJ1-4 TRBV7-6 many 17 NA CASSLGGGPRTNEKLFF TGTGCCAGCAGCTTGGGGGGAGGGCCGCGGACTAATGAAAAACTGTTTTTT
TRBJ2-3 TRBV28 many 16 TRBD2 CASSLLSGRAEDTQYF TGTGCCAGCAGTCTCCTTAGCGGGAGGGCCGAAGATACGCAGTATTTT
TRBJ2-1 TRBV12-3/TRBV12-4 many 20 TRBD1 CASSSVVDKTGTNSYNEQFF TGTGCCAGCAGTTCGGTCGTAGATAAGACAGGGACGAACTCCTACAATGAGCAGTTCTTC
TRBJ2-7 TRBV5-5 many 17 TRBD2 CASSSPSSSGSFYEQYF TGTGCCAGCAGCTCCCCTTCCTCCAGCGGGAGTTTCTACGAGCAGTACTTC
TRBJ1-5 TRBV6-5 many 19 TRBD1 CASSTLGTGLFFGNQPQHF TGTGCCAGCAGTACTTTAGGGACAGGCCTTTTTTTTGGCAATCAGCCCCAGCATTTT
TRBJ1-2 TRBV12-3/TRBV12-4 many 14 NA CASRDWDTQGGYTF TGTGCCAGCAGGGACTGGGACACCCAGGGGGGCTACACCTTC
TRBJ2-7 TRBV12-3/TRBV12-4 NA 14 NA CASALGPSLYEQYF TGTGCCAGCGCCCTCGGGCCTAGTCTCTACGAGCAGTACTTC
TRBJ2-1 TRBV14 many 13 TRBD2 CASSPVHGGEQFF TGTGCCAGCAGCCCCGTTCACGGGGGGGAGCAGTTCTTC
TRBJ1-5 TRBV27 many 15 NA CASSRPSGKNQPQHF TGTGCCAGCAGCCGACCATCCGGGAAGAATCAGCCCCAGCATTTT
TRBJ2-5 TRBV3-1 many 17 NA CASSQDQGRHYQETQYF TGTGCCAGCAGCCAAGATCAAGGGCGACATTACCAAGAGACCCAGTACTTC
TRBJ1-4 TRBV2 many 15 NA CASSARGHSNEKLFF TGTGCCAGCAGTGCCAGGGGCCATTCTAATGAAAAACTGTTTTTT
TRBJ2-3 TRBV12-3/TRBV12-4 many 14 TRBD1 CASSRTGATDTQYF TGTGCCAGCAGTCGGACAGGGGCCACAGATACGCAGTATTTT
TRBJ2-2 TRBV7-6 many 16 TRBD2 CASSPLAGIYTGELFF TGTGCCAGCAGCCCACTAGCGGGCATATACACCGGGGAGCTGTTTTTT
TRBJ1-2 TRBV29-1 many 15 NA CSVSPSGQTGHGYTF TGCAGCGTCTCCCCCTCCGGGCAGACTGGGCATGGCTACACCTTC
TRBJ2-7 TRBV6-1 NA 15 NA CASSEAVQSLYEQYF TGTGCCAGCAGTGAAGCGGTGCAGAGCCTCTACGAGCAGTACTTC
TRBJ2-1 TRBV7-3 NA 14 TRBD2 CASSLTAGGNEQFF TGTGCCAGCAGCTTAACGGCGGGAGGGAATGAGCAGTTCTTC
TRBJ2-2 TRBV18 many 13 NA CASSPPSIGELFF TGTGCCAGCTCACCACCTTCGATCGGGGAGCTGTTTTTT
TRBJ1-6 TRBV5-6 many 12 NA CASSLGNSPLHF TGTGCCAGCAGCTTGGGTAATTCACCCCTCCACTTT
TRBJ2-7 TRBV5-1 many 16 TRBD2 CASSARTSGGAVEQYF TGCGCCAGCAGCGCCCGGACTAGCGGGGGGGCGGTCGAGCAGTACTTC
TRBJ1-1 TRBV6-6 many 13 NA CASSYNMNTEAFF TGTGCCAGCAGTTACAACATGAACACTGAAGCTTTCTTT
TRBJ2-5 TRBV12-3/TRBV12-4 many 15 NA CASSLVKGRGETQYF TGTGCCAGCAGTTTGGTTAAGGGGAGAGGAGAGACCCAGTACTTC
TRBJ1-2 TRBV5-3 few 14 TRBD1 CASPRTGQGYGYTF TGTGCCAGCCCGCGAACGGGACAGGGCTATGGCTACACCTTC
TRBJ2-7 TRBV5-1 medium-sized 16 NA CASSLVGGPPAGEQYF TGCGCCAGCAGCTTGGTCGGCGGTCCCCCGGCGGGCGAGCAGTACTTC
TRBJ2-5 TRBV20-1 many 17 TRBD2 CSARTSGRGISGETQYF TGCAGTGCACGGACTAGCGGGAGGGGGATATCGGGAGAGACCCAGTACTTC
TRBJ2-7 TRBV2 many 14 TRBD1 CATNRDRGPYEQYF TGTGCCACCAATCGGGACAGGGGCCCCTACGAGCAGTACTTC
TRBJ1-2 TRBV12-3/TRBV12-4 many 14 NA CASSAQLLAYGYTF TGTGCCAGCAGTGCCCAACTCCTCGCCTATGGCTACACCTTC
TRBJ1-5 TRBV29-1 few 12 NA CSVIWGNQPQHF TGCAGCGTCATCTGGGGTAATCAGCCCCAGCATTTT
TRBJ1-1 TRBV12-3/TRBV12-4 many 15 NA CASSPRPGRNTEAFF TGTGCCAGCAGCCCAAGGCCCGGTCGGAACACTGAAGCTTTCTTT
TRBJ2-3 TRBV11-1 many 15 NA CASSFGTLGTDTQYF TGTGCCAGCAGCTTTGGGACCTTAGGCACAGATACGCAGTATTTT
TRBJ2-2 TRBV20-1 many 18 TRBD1 CSARGRQGALGYTGELFF TGCAGTGCTAGGGGTCGACAGGGGGCTCTAGGATACACCGGGGAGCTGTTTTTT
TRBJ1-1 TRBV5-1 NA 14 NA CASSLRQTNTEAFF TGCGCCAGCAGCTTGAGACAGACTAACACTGAAGCTTTCTTT
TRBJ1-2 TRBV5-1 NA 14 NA CASSPSPEVYGYTF TGCGCCAGCAGTCCTAGCCCTGAGGTGTATGGCTACACCTTC
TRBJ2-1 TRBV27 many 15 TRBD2 CASSLAGGSYNEQFF TGTGCCAGCAGTCTAGCGGGAGGTTCCTACAATGAGCAGTTCTTC
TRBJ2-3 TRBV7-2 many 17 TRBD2 CASSLAVGGGASDTQYF TGTGCCAGCAGCTTAGCGGTAGGCGGGGGGGCATCTGATACGCAGTATTTT
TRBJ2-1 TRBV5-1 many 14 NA CASSLGSDYNEQFF TGCGCCAGCAGCTTGGGGTCGGACTACAATGAGCAGTTCTTC
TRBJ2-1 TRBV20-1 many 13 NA CSALVSWYNEQFF TGCAGTGCCCTCGTGAGTTGGTACAATGAGCAGTTCTTC
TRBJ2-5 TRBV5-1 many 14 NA CASVGGVREETQYF TGCGCCAGCGTCGGCGGGGTAAGAGAAGAGACCCAGTACTTC